The 19 T cell receptor beta chains in this list originate from one sample, sequenced in a study of identifying expanded T cells in peripheral blood. Some clones are missing from TCRdb's copy, which holds only in-frame ones; the method was immunoSEQ multiplex PCR. The sample carries under 70,000 clones, about 89% recorded once. The material sequenced was blood. All receptors come from a person aged 18 to 70 in good health.

The genes are TRBV5-1 and TRBJ2-7; D possibly uses TRBD1 or TRBD2 (5 bases each). CDR3 length: 15 residues. Trimming shortened V by 7 bases and J by 7 bases, and 24 bases separated the two germline ends. The V gene's germline CDR1 is SGHRS and CDR2 YFSETQ. CDR3 coding DNA: TGCGCCAGCGGGGTTGGGACGGCCGATGGTGGGGAGCAGTACTTC. Residues: CASGVGTADGGEQYF.

V and J are TRBV28 and TRBJ1-1; D is possibly TRBD1 (6 bases). The length of the CDR3 is 14 residues. The V gene's germline CDR1 is MDHEN and CDR2 SYDVKM. The V end lost 6 bases, the J end lost 4 bases, and 15 bases lay between the germline ends. The CDR3 here is CASRDTGLGTEAFF. CDR3 nucleotide sequence: TGTGCCAGCAGGGATACAGGGTTGGGCACTGAAGCTTTCTTT.

The gene calls are TRBV28 and TRBJ2-2; D unclear. CDR1 and CDR2 from the germline V gene are MDHEN and SYDVKM. CDR3 size: 13 residues. V lost 8 bases and J lost 1, with 8 bases in between. CDR3 amino acids: CASDTENTGELFF. In DNA, the CDR3 is TGTGCCAGCGATACAGAGAACACCGGGGAGCTGTTTTTT. Variable domain in full (rest from reference TRBV28 and TRBJ2-2): DVKVTQSSRYLVKRTGEKVFLECVQDMDHENMFWYRQDPGLGLRLIYFSYDVKMKEKGDIPEGYSVSREKKERFSLILESASTNQTSMYLCASDTENTGELFFGEGSRLTVL.

This sequence joins TRBV4-3 and TRBJ2-5; unclear D gene. Trimming pared 0 bases from V and 2 bases from J, leaving 10 bases between. The CDR3 consists of 15 residues. Germline CDR1 and CDR2: LGHNA and YSLEER. The CDR3 is CASSQDMSEQETQYF. Here the CDR3 DNA reads TGCGCCAGCAGCCAAGATATGAGTGAACAAGAGACCCAGTACTTC.

This clone has just a few counts. V gene TRBV2 combines with J gene TRBJ2-7; TRBD2 might be the D (7 bases). This CDR3 has 12 residues. CDR1 is SNHLY and CDR2 is FYNNEI in the germline V gene. With 4 bases removed from V and 12 bases from J, the gap between germline ends came to 16 bases. The CDR3 sequence: CASSVSGGGGYF. For the CDR3, the DNA is TGTGCCAGCAGTGTATCGGGGGGCGGAGGGTACTTC.

The chain recombines TRBV6-1 with TRBJ1-5; a possible D gene is TRBD1 (6 bases). Germline lookup yields CDR1 MNHNS and CDR2 SASEGT. V shed 4 bases and J shed 4 bases, with 11 bases lying between them. The CDR3 is made up of 14 amino acids. The CDR3 region has the DNA TGTGCCAGCAGTGCCGGAGGGGGGAATCAGCCCCAGCATTTT. Translating gives CASSAGGGNQPQHF.

The sample holds a few counts of this clone. V is TRBV6-4 and J is TRBJ1-1, with no clear D. This CDR3 comprises 14 residues. Deletions cut 2 bases from V and 1 base from J, with 8 bases between. Germline lookup yields CDR1 MRHNA and CDR2 SNTAGT. CDR3 amino acids: CASSDGQPNTEAFF. CDR3 in DNA: TGTGCCAGCAGTGACGGGCAGCCGAACACTGAAGCTTTCTTT.

This chain connects TRBV28 to TRBJ2-7; weak D call: TRBD1 (6 bases). Germline V lookup: CDR1 MDHEN, CDR2 SYDVKM. The CDR3 spans 16 residues. The V end was cut by 5 bases, the J end by 4 bases, with 21 bases between. This chain's CDR3 is CASSLPPSGAGYEQYF. The CDR3 coding sequence is TGTGCCAGCAGTCTTCCGCCGTCAGGGGCTGGATACGAGCAGTACTTC.

This clone was detected only once. The rearrangement joins TRBV6-5 to TRBJ2-2; D gene ambiguous. The germline V and J ends were trimmed by 2 bases and 2 bases, with 3 bases remaining between them. The CDR3 has 13 residues. Germline CDR1 is MNHEY and CDR2 is SVGAGI. The CDR3 spells CASSYLNTGELFF. CDR3 coding DNA: TGTGCCAGCAGTTACCTTAACACCGGGGAGCTGTTTTTT.

The rearrangement joins TRBV30 to TRBJ2-6, with unresolved D. CDR1 and CDR2 (germline): GTSNPN, SVGIG (reference sequence). There are 16 residues in the CDR3. V was pared by 4 bases and J by 3 bases, with 16 bases between. The CDR3 sequence is CAWMVLQAYGANVLTF. The CDR3 DNA reads TGTGCCTGGATGGTTTTGCAGGCCTATGGGGCCAACGTCCTGACTTTC.

The rearrangement uses TRBV7-3 and TRBJ2-2; D might be TRBD1 or TRBD2, each matching 5 bases. This CDR3 has 12 amino acids. Trimming stripped 8 bases from V and 4 bases from J, with 8 bases between. Germline V lookup: CDR1 SGHTA, CDR2 FQGTGA. CDR3 DNA: TGTGCCAGCCTCGGGGCCACCGGGGAGCTGTTTTTT. Translating it yields CASLGATGELFF.

To note about this clone: Distinct nucleotide sequences in the sample also encode this CDR3. This chain uses TRBV5-4 with TRBJ2-1, with D hard to call. Germline V gives CDR1 SGHNT, CDR2 YYREEE (reference sequence). V was cut by 3 bases and J by 6 bases, with 4 bases left in between. The CDR3 has 11 amino acids. The CDR3 DNA sequence: TGTGCCAGCAGCTCTCTCAATGAGCAGTTCTTC. Its translation is CASSSLNEQFF.

About this clone: A read error is likely, as this CDR3 ends without the conserved phenylalanine or tryptophan. It is unclear where the CDR3 begins or ends on the DNA, so no DNA is shown, and the CDR3 is as TCRdb lists it. The chain's CDR3 is CVSRVGVDPG. The chain is built from TRBV7-6 and TRBJ1-1. Germline values: CDR1 SGHVS, CDR2 FNYEAQ. From its first to its last residue, the CDR3 has 10 amino acids.

CDR3 DNA sequence: TGTGCCAGCAGCTTGGGAGTGGGGGAGCAGTACTTC. It codes for CASSLGVGEQYF. This rearrangement joins TRBV7-2 to TRBJ2-7, with TRBD2 as a possible D gene (5 bases). Between the trimmed V and J ends, which lost 3 bases and 7 bases, there was a span of 10 bases. CDR1 and CDR2 from the germline V gene are SGHTA and FQGNSA. The CDR3 length is 12 residues.

The chain recombines TRBV2 with TRBJ2-2, with 7 bases aligning to TRBD2. Trimming cost V 4 bases and J 2 bases; bases outside gene matches: 10. This CDR3 has 17 amino acids. CDR1 and CDR2 (germline): SNHLY, FYNNEI. CDR3 DNA: TGTGCCAGCAGTGGGTGGGGTGGCGGGGGAAACACCGGGGAGCTGTTTTTT. Protein sequence: CASSGWGGGGNTGELFF. The complete variable domain, with remaining parts taken from reference TRBV2 and TRBJ2-2, reads EPEVTQTPSHQVTQMGQEVILRCVPISNHLYFYWYRQILGQKVEFLVSFYNNEISEKSEIFDDQFSVERPDGSNFTLKIRSTKLEDSAMYFCASSGWGGGGNTGELFFGEGSRLTVL.

V and J are TRBV10-1 and TRBJ1-1; no clear D. This CDR3 is 12 amino acids long. With 3 bases removed from V and 1 base from J, the gap between germline ends came to 3 bases. Germline V CDR1 and CDR2: WNHNN, SYGVQD (reference sequence). In nucleotides, the CDR3 is TGCGCCAGCAGTGATTCGAACACTGAAGCTTTCTTT. It translates to CASSDSNTEAFF.

This clone was seen only a few times. This chain connects TRBV30 to TRBJ1-4; 8 bases are shared with TRBD1. V was pared by 3 bases and J by 7 bases, with 10 bases of the junction left unmatched. The CDR3 sequence is 15 residues long. Germline assignment: CDR1 GTSNPN and CDR2 SVGIG (reference sequence). The CDR3 DNA follows: TGTGCCTGGAGCGAAATAGGACAGGGTTTTGAAAAACTGTTTTTT. Residues: CAWSEIGQGFEKLFF.

The chain combines TRBV5-6 with TRBJ1-2; 9 nucleotides line up with TRBD1. CDR3 length equals 15 residues. Looked up from germline, CDR1 is SGHDT and CDR2 is YYEEEE. With V trimmed by 0 bases and J by 8 bases, 8 bases remained unmatched. For the CDR3, the DNA is TGTGCCAGCAGCTTGGGACCCCGGACAGGGGTCGGCTACACCTTC. Protein product: CASSLGPRTGVGYTF.

The chain is built from TRBV10-1 and TRBJ2-1; tentatively, D is TRBD1 (6 bases). Germline CDR1 and CDR2: WNHNN and SYGVQD (reference sequence). This CDR3 is 13 amino acids long. The ends were cut back, 1 base at V and 12 bases at J, with 13 bases in the middle. CDR3: CASSEYMRGMQFF. The DNA for the CDR3 is TGCGCCAGCAGTGAGTATATGAGGGGGATGCAGTTCTTC.